The next 10 T cell receptor beta chains were all read from a single sample in a study of shared clonotypes between healthy human individuals. CD45RO negativity and positive selection for CCR7 defined naive CD8 cells, a population that excluded terminally differentiated effector memory CD45RA+ cells. Profiled with immunoSEQ multiplex PCR; TCRdb holds only in-frame clones, not every one. Of millions of clones listed, approximately 95% are singletons. The sequenced sample consisted of naive CD8+ T cells sorted from blood. These receptor sequences come from a man between 18 and 35 years old in good health.

This chain's CDR3 is CASSPEWGTPYEQYF. The CDR3, as DNA: TGTGCCAGCAGCCCCGAGTGGGGCACCCCCTACGAGCAGTACTTC. The chain has TRBV6-6 and TRBJ2-7; perhaps TRBD1 as D (5 bases). CDR1 is MNHNY and CDR2 is SVGAGI in the germline V gene (reference sequence). V dropped 6 bases and J dropped 2 bases, with 17 bases sitting between them. The CDR3 spans 15 residues.

The chain carries TRBV6-1 and TRBJ2-7, with D uncertain. V was shortened by 1 base and J by 3 bases, with 16 bases between the two germline ends. The CDR3 is 16 residues long. The germline V gene has CDR1 MNHNS and CDR2 SASEGT. The CDR3 region has the DNA TGTGCCAGCAGTGAAGAGACGTCGGCCCCCTACTACGAGCAGTACTTC. It encodes CASSEETSAPYYEQYF.

The chain recombines TRBV12-5 with TRBJ2-6, with no clear D. Per the germline V gene, CDR1 is LGHNT and CDR2 is FRNRAP. Trimming stripped 6 bases from V and 0 bases from J, with 15 bases between. The CDR3 has 17 amino acids. The CDR3 loop is CASGFEASSSGANVLTF. DNA of the CDR3: TGTGCTAGTGGCTTCGAGGCCTCTAGCTCTGGGGCCAACGTCCTGACTTTC.

The chain is built from TRBV7-8 and TRBJ2-1, with a tentative D call TRBD1 (6 bases). From germline, CDR1 is SGHVS and CDR2 FQNEAQ. V lost 1 base and J lost 5, with 15 bases in between. The CDR3 runs to 16 residues. CDR3 sequence: CASSLVQGRGDNEQFF. In nucleotides, the CDR3 is TGTGCCAGCAGCTTAGTTCAGGGGCGAGGGGACAATGAGCAGTTCTTC.

About this clone itself: Other DNA sequences in the same sample also yield this CDR3. The CDR3 here is CASSVGAGAYNEQFF. In nucleotides, the CDR3 is TGTGCCAGCAGCGTAGGAGCGGGGGCCTACAATGAGCAGTTCTTC. The V call is TRBV9, the J call TRBJ2-1; the match to TRBD2 covers 8 bases. Trimming cost V 0 bases and J 2 bases; bases outside gene matches: 1. Looked up from germline, CDR1 is SGDLS and CDR2 is YYNGEE. The CDR3 is made up of 15 amino acids.

This chain connects TRBV7-3 to TRBJ2-3, with D possibly being TRBD1 (6 bases). Deletions cut 5 bases from V and 3 bases from J, with 12 bases between. CDR1 SGHTA and CDR2 FQGTGA come from the germline V gene. The CDR3 runs 14 residues. In DNA form, the CDR3 reads TGTGCCAGCAGCCAACAGGGAGCGACAGATACGCAGTATTTT. It is translated as CASSQQGATDTQYF. Supplemented by reference TRBV7-3 and TRBJ2-3, the full variable domain reads GAGVSQTPSNKVTEKGKYVELRCDPISGHTALYWYRQSLGQGPEFLIYFQGTGAADDSGLPNDRFFAVRPEGSVSTLKIQRTERGDSAVYLCASSQQGATDTQYFGPGTRLTVL.

The rearrangement uses TRBV29-1 and TRBJ1-2, with 8 bases lining up with TRBD1. CDR3 length: 12 residues. Germline values: CDR1 SQVTM, CDR2 ANQGSEA. The V gene end was trimmed by 4 bases and the J gene end by 8 bases; junction bases not matched to a gene: 6. As DNA, the CDR3 is TGCAGCGTTGTAGGAGGACAGGGAGGCTACACCTTC. Protein sequence: CSVVGGQGGYTF.

This chain connects TRBV9 to TRBJ1-3, with no clear D. In germline, CDR1 is SGDLS, CDR2 YYNGEE. The V gene lost 4 bases and the J gene lost 3 bases, with 14 bases spanning the gap. There are 15 residues in the CDR3. Here the CDR3 reads CASSSPPGGGNTIYF. The CDR3 DNA reads as TGTGCCAGCAGCTCCCCCCCAGGCGGTGGAAACACCATATATTTT.

This clone is a singleton in its sample. The V gene is TRBV11-2, the J gene TRBJ1-4, with unresolved D. The germline V gene has CDR1 SGHAT and CDR2 FQNNGV. V shed 6 bases and J shed 3 bases, with 8 bases lying between them. CDR3 length equals 13 residues. DNA of the CDR3: TGTGCCAGCAGTTGGACCCCTAATGAAAAACTGTTTTTT. It specifies CASSWTPNEKLFF.

As for this clone: This specimen includes other DNA sequences encoding the same CDR3. V is TRBV4-3 and J is TRBJ2-5; 7 nucleotides agree with TRBD2. CDR3 length: 15 residues. After removal of 0 bases from V and 4 bases from J, the junction contained 5 bases not matched to a gene. CDR1 is LGHNA and CDR2 is YSLEER in the germline V gene. The CDR3 loop reads CASSQDLGEGETQYF. In DNA form, the CDR3 reads TGCGCCAGCAGCCAAGATCTGGGGGAGGGAGAGACCCAGTACTTC.